Sequencing of this T cell receptor (beta chain) was carried out in a study of cytomegalovirus exposure and HLA in healthy donors. Whole-study context: A previous analysis identified 90 million to 140 million unique TCR beta sequences derived from around 200 million T cells.

The PCR had 60 Vbeta and 13 Jbeta primers. Only in-frame clones appear in the TCRdb table, and some are missing; sequencing was by immunoSEQ multiplex PCR. The sample consists of tens of thousands of clones, roughly 72% of them appearing once. Unrecorded immune exposures were likely, despite nominal health at sampling. This CDR3 contains 15 residues. The ends were cut back, 8 bases at V and 3 bases at J, with 17 bases in the middle. The germline V gene has CDR1 LNHDA and CDR2 SQIVND (reference sequence). Sequencing input: PBMCs. The chain is built from TRBV19 and TRBJ2-1; no clear D gene. The sequence was collected from a woman aged 35 to 49 in good health and CMV-seropositive. In DNA form, the CDR3 reads TGTGCCAGTCAAACCAACACCGAATTCTACAATGAGCAGTTCTTC. It specifies CASQTNTEFYNEQFF.